This T cell receptor (beta chain) was profiled in a study of OX40 agonist ivuxolimab in advanced cancers. Germline CDR1 is MNHNS and CDR2 is SASEGT. Trimming pared 2 bases from V and 4 bases from J, leaving 11 bases between. The CDR3 is 14 amino acids. This clone was seen more than once but under ten times. This table comes from immunoSEQ multiplex PCR, and its TCRdb copy is limited to in-frame clones, with some not included. The sample holds 90,000 to 130,000 clones, approximately 90% seen once. The rearrangement links TRBV6-1 to TRBJ1-1; D remains ambiguous. The TCR originated in an adult with an advanced solid tumor such as melanoma, head and neck, liver or kidney cancer. Specimen: CD4+ or CD8+ T cells sorted from blood, collected in a trial of the OX40 agonist ivuxolimab. CDR3 residues: CASSESGLGTEAFF. The CDR3 DNA sequence: TGTGCCAGCAGTGAATCTGGTTTGGGCACTGAAGCTTTCTTT.